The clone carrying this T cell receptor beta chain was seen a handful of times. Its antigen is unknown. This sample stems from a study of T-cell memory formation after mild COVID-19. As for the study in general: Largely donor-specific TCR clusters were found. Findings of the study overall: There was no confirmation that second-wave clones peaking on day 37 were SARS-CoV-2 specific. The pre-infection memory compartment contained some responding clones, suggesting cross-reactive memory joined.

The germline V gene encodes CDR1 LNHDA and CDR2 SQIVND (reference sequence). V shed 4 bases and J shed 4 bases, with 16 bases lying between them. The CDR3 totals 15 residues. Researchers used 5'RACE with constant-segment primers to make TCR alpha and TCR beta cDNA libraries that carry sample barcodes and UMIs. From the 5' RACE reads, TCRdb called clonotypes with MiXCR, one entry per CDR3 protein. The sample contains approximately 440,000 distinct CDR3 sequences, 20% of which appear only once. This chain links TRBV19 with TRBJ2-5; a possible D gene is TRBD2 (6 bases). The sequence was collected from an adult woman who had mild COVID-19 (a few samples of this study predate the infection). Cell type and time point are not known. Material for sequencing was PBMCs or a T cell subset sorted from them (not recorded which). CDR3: CASSKTGLARETQYF. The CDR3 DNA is TGTGCCAGTAGTAAGACGGGGCTAGCGAGAGAGACCCAGTACTTC.